This T cell receptor (beta chain) was identified during a study of blood T cell repertoires in COVID-19. In the study overall: Nucleic acid was either cDNA or gDNA, and it came from T cells, B-cell-depleted T cells, or PBMCs.

Trimming took 5 bases from V and 3 from J, leaving 10 bases between them. The CDR3 loop spans 13 amino acids. Assay used: immunoSEQ multiplex PCR; TCRdb lists only in-frame clones, some missing. The repertoire includes 310,000 or so clones, around 91% of them detected once, and around 1.7% sits in the top ten. The sequence came from a woman aged 18-30 years with acute COVID-19. The rearrangement uses TRBV12-3 or TRBV12-4 and TRBJ1-1, with D tentatively TRBD1 (5 bases). The sample comprised PBMCs or T cells enriched from blood (not recorded which). The CDR3 loop is CASSLATDTEAFF. The CDR3 DNA is TGTGCCAGCAGTCTCGCGACAGACACTGAAGCTTTCTTT.